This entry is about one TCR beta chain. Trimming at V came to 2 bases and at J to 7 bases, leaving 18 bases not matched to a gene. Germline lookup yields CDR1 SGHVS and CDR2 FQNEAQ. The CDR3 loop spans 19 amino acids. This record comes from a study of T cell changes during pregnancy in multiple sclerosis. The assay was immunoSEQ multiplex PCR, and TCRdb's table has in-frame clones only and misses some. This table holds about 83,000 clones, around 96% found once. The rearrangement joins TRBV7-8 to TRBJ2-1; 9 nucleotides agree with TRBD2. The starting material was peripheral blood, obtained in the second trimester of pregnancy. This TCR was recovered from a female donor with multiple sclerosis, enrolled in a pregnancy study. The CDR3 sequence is CASSLRGGASGRYANEQFF. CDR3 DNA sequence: TGTGCCAGCAGCTTAAGGGGTGGGGCCAGCGGGAGGTACGCGAATGAGCAGTTCTTC.